The entry below describes one T cell receptor beta chain. This record comes from a study of shared clonotypes between healthy human individuals. Germline V gene lookup returns CDR1 MDHEN and CDR2 SYDVKM. This CDR3 comprises 14 residues. Trimming left V 3 bases short and J 2 bases short, with 9 bases between. CD45RO-negative CD8 cells positively selected for CCR7 made up the naive population, which excluded terminally differentiated effector memory CD45RA+ cells. Clones were read by immunoSEQ multiplex PCR, and TCRdb kept only the in-frame ones, dropping some. The sample holds about 2.1 million clones, 85% to 95% seen once.

This TCR was sampled from a man aged 18 to 30 in good health. Some clones in this sample may be carry-over from other donors' samples. V gene TRBV28 combines with J gene TRBJ2-3; D possibly corresponds to TRBD2 (5 bases). Sequencing was done on a sample of naive CD8+ T cells from PBMCs. CDR3 loop: CASSLSGNTDTQYF. CDR3 coding DNA: TGTGCCAGCAGTTTGAGCGGTAACACAGATACGCAGTATTTT.